This TCR beta chain originates from a study of blood T cell repertoires in COVID-19. The wider study: Spain, Italy and the United States supplied samples that represented acute and convalescent COVID-19. PBMCs, B-cell-depleted T cells, or T cells were the source of the cDNA or gDNA that made up the material.

This CDR3 is 14 amino acids long. Germline loops: CDR1 MDHEN, CDR2 SYDVKM. V was pared by 6 bases and J by 2 bases, with 3 bases of the junction left unmatched. Details on this clone: Other DNA variants within this sample encode the same CDR3.

Per the original data handling: Nucleated cell number was recorded as an estimate derived from reference gene primer amplification. Produced via immunoSEQ multiplex PCR; TCRdb's table is partial and in-frame only. V and J calls and clone size come straight from that table; D and trimming were deduced from the DNA. The sample consists of roughly 150,000 clones, about 83% of them appearing once. Input material: peripheral blood. The sequence was obtained from a woman of 80 years or more with acute or convalescent COVID-19. The V gene is TRBV28, the J gene TRBJ1-2; 10 positions agree with TRBD1. The CDR3 coding sequence is TGTGCCAGCAGCTTGACAGGGGGCAACTATGGCTACACCTTC. Amino acids: CASSLTGGNYGYTF.